One and the same sample provided the 22 T cell receptor beta chains below, sequenced in a study of T cells in Graves' hyperthyroidism and ophthalmopathy. RNA transcripts served as the template for amplifying TCR beta CDR3 regions. An initial round of RT-PCR targeting the TCR CDR3 relied on the HTBI primer set. TCRdb analysed the multiplex PCR reads with MiXCR anew, one entry per CDR3 protein. The repertoire includes 400,000 or so distinct CDR3 sequences, more than 12% of them detected once, and 25% to 30% sits in the top ten. The specimen sequenced was blood. The receptors come from a man over 45 with Graves' ophthalmopathy.

This clonotype came up many times. This rearrangement joins TRBV7-8 to TRBJ1-2; D is uncertain. Germline V gives CDR1 SGHVS, CDR2 FQNEAQ. The V gene lost 8 bases and the J gene lost 4 bases, with 14 bases spanning the gap. This CDR3 spans 13 amino acids. The CDR3 region has the DNA TGTGCCAGCCATGGGGTGGGTGGCTATGGCTACACCTTC. Amino acid sequence: CASHGVGGYGYTF.

This clonotype has a count of ten or more. The chain joins TRBV3-1 to TRBJ2-5; D not certain. CDR1 and CDR2 (germline): LGHDT, YNNKEL (reference sequence). This CDR3 comprises 12 residues. Trimming took off 4 bases at V and 4 bases at J, with 7 bases between the two ends. The CDR3, as DNA: TGTGCCAGCAGCCCGCCTGCAGAGACCCAGTACTTC. Protein product: CASSPPAETQYF.

This clonotype was counted at least ten times. The gene calls are TRBV6-1 and TRBJ2-5; D gene uncertain. The CDR3 contains 16 residues. V was pared by 2 bases and J by 1 base, with 14 bases between. Germline assignment: CDR1 MNHNS and CDR2 SASEGT. This CDR3 is CASSEISAAVQETQYF. CDR3 nucleotide sequence: TGTGCCAGCAGTGAAATTTCCGCGGCAGTCCAAGAGACCCAGTACTTC.

The J gene is TRBJ1-5, the V gene TRBV11-3; 9 positions agree with TRBD1. In germline, CDR1 is SGHNT, CDR2 YENEEA. Trimming cost V 6 bases and J 9 bases; bases outside gene matches: 12. This CDR3 region has 15 residues. The CDR3 protein is CASRSPGQGPSPQHF. The DNA for the CDR3 is TGTGCCAGCAGATCGCCGGGACAGGGTCCTTCGCCCCAGCATTTT.

This clonotype was found a few times. The rearrangement uses TRBV19 and TRBJ1-5; D is possibly TRBD1 (5 bases). The CDR3 loop spans 15 amino acids. V shed 5 bases and J shed 4 bases, with 15 bases lying between them. Germline V gives CDR1 LNHDA, CDR2 SQIVND (reference sequence). The CDR3: CASSLPLGTNQPQHF. CDR3 DNA sequence: TGTGCCAGTAGTCTACCATTAGGGACTAATCAGCCCCAGCATTTT.

Only a few counts were recorded for this clonotype. V is TRBV29-1 and J is TRBJ2-7, with unresolved D. The CDR3 runs to 15 residues. The ends were cut back, 5 bases at V and 0 bases at J, with 17 bases in the middle. Germline CDR1 and CDR2: SQVTM and ANQGSEA. The CDR3 sequence is CSVSSETRSSYEQYF. CDR3 in DNA: TGCAGCGTTTCCAGCGAGACGCGGTCCTCCTACGAGCAGTACTTC.

In this sample, this clonotype turned up many times. The V gene is TRBV27, the J gene TRBJ1-1; D gene unclear. Germline CDR1 MNHEY, CDR2 SMNVEV (reference sequence). The CDR3 extends over 13 amino acids. V lost 9 bases and J 0 bases, leaving 11 bases between the germline ends. The DNA of the CDR3 is TGTGCCAGTCTAAGCAGGATGAACACTGAAGCTTTCTTT. This gives the protein CASLSRMNTEAFF.

This clonotype was seen a single time. This chain uses TRBV24-1 with TRBJ2-1; D unresolved. The ends were cut back, 3 bases at V and 5 bases at J, with 13 bases in the middle. This CDR3 has 15 residues. Looked up from germline, CDR1 is KGHDR and CDR2 is SFDVKD. CDR3 protein: CATSDAKLVNNEQFF. CDR3 nucleotide sequence: TGTGCCACCAGTGATGCAAAACTGGTGAACAATGAGCAGTTCTTC.

This clonotype has ten or more counts. The DNA for the CDR3 is TGCAGCGTTGGGGGGGGGAACAATGAGCAGTTCTTC. Translation: CSVGGGNNEQFF. The chain joins TRBV29-1 to TRBJ2-1; TRBD2 agrees at 7 bases. With V trimmed by 4 bases and J by 5 bases, 2 bases remained unmatched. Germline V gives CDR1 SQVTM, CDR2 ANQGSEA. This CDR3 region has 12 residues.

This clonotype was counted at least ten times. The genes are TRBV18 and TRBJ1-2; D perhaps matches TRBD1 (5 bases). V was clipped by 2 bases and J by 6 bases, with 13 bases between them. Germline V gene data show CDR1 as KGHSH and CDR2 as LQKENI. This CDR3 region has 14 residues. CDR3 sequence (DNA): TGTGCCAGCTCACCATCCAGGGAAACAGATGGCTACACCTTC. Its protein product is CASSPSRETDGYTF. The full variable domain, rest sourced from reference TRBV18 and TRBJ1-2, is NAGVMQNPRHLVRRRGQEARLRCSPMKGHSHVYWYRQLPEEGLKFMVYLQKENIIDESGMPKERFSAEFPKEGPSILRIQQVVRGDSAAYFCASSPSRETDGYTFGSGTRLTVV.

This clonotype was seen at least ten times. The rearrangement joins TRBV5-6 to TRBJ2-7; 7 bases are a match to TRBD2. In germline, CDR1 is SGHDT, CDR2 YYEEEE. This CDR3 spans 15 amino acids. Trimming took 5 bases from V and 0 from J; bases not matched to a gene: 8. CDR3 amino acids: CASRYTLALSYEQYF. CDR3 bases: TGTGCCAGCAGATACACACTAGCGCTCTCCTACGAGCAGTACTTC.

This clonotype was detected only a few times. DNA of the CDR3: TGTGCCACCAGAGCGGGAGTTTCGGGAGAGACCCAGTACTTC. The encoded protein is CATRAGVSGETQYF. The rearrangement joins TRBV7-9 to TRBJ2-5; 8 bases match TRBD2. V was pared by 10 bases and J by 4 bases, with 11 bases of the junction left unmatched. The CDR3 runs 14 residues. CDR1 is SEHNR and CDR2 is FQNEAQ in the germline V gene (reference sequence).

This clonotype was counted a few times. The V gene is TRBV15, the J gene TRBJ2-1, with TRBD2 matching 10 bases. Per germline, CDR1 LNHNV and CDR2 YYDKDF (reference sequence). V gave up 5 bases and J gave up 4 bases; unmatched junction bases: 11. The CDR3 totals 17 residues. CDR3 residues: CATSEDPSGSSYNEQFF. CDR3 coding DNA: TGTGCCACCAGCGAAGACCCTAGCGGGAGTTCGTACAATGAGCAGTTCTTC. Supplemented by reference TRBV15 and TRBJ2-1, the full variable domain reads DAMVIQNPRYQVTQFGKPVTLSCSQTLNHNVMYWYQQKSSQAPKLLFHYYDKDFNNEADTPDNFQSRRPNTSFCFLDIRSPGLGDTAMYLCATSEDPSGSSYNEQFFGPGTRLTVL.

This clonotype has ten or more counts. CDR3 residues: CASTPNRFPLILRTDTQYF. DNA for the CDR3: TGTGCCAGTACCCCGAACAGGTTTCCGCTCATCCTCCGCACAGATACGCAGTATTTT. This rearrangement joins TRBV28 to TRBJ2-3, with a possible D match to TRBD1 (5 bases). The V and J ends lost 9 bases and 1 base respectively, with 29 bases between them. This CDR3 comprises 19 residues. Germline CDR1 reads MDHEN; CDR2 reads SYDVKM.

The sample holds many counts of this clonotype. This chain links TRBV2 with TRBJ2-3; 8 nucleotides line up with TRBD2. The J segment lost 6 bases and the V segment lost 4 bases, leaving 9 bases of the junction unmatched. There are 15 residues in the CDR3. Germline V CDR1 and CDR2: SNHLY, FYNNEI. The CDR3 loop reads CASSAGTSFSDTQYF. DNA of the CDR3: TGTGCCAGCAGTGCCGGGACTAGTTTTTCGGATACGCAGTATTTT.

The chain uses TRBV7-3 and TRBJ1-2, with a weak D call TRBD1 (5 bases). CDR1 is SGHTA and CDR2 is FQGTGA in the germline V gene. The CDR3 consists of 15 residues. V lost 4 bases, J lost 4 bases, and 16 bases lay in between. The DNA for the CDR3 is TGTGCCAGCAGCTCCAGCAGGGTAATTGGCTATGGCTACACCTTC. Translation: CASSSSRVIGYGYTF.

This chain connects TRBV2 to TRBJ1-2, with D unclear. Trimming left V 4 bases short and J 8 bases short, with 14 bases between. This CDR3 spans 13 amino acids. Germline CDR1 is SNHLY and CDR2 is FYNNEI. The CDR3 is CASSVGEYGGYTF. The CDR3 DNA reads TGTGCCAGCAGTGTCGGAGAATATGGAGGCTACACCTTC.

This clonotype has at least ten counts. The chain recombines TRBV5-1 with TRBJ1-2, with D uncertain. The CDR3 has 14 amino acids. V shed 1 base and J shed 0 bases, with 7 bases lying between them. Germline CDR1 is SGHRS and CDR2 is YFSETQ. In DNA, the CDR3 is TGCGCCAGCAGCTTGAGCGGTCCTAACTATGGCTACACCTTC. Translating it yields CASSLSGPNYGYTF.

This clonotype was observed many times. The genes are TRBV5-6 and TRBJ2-1; D gene ambiguous. Trimming stripped 2 bases from V and 8 bases from J, with 23 bases between. The CDR3 length is 17 residues. Germline lookup yields CDR1 SGHDT and CDR2 YYEEEE. In nucleotides, the CDR3 is TGTGCCAGCAGCTTTATTTCTCCCAATAACCTACAATATGAGCAGTTCTTC. Its protein product is CASSFISPNNLQYEQFF.

This clonotype was recorded many times. The chain has TRBV20-1 and TRBJ2-1; no definite D call. The CDR3 contains 12 residues. CDR1 DFQATT and CDR2 SNEGSKA come from the germline V gene (reference sequence). Trimming took 2 bases from V and 10 from J, leaving 12 bases between them. The CDR3 DNA sequence: TGCAGTGCTAGATTCTTGGACGGGGAGCAGTTCTTC. This encodes CSARFLDGEQFF.

This clonotype was recorded a few times. The chain uses TRBV7-3 and TRBJ2-1; no clear D. The CDR3 length is 13 residues. V lost 5 bases to trimming and J lost 3 bases, with 8 bases between them. The V gene's germline CDR1 is SGHTA and CDR2 FQGTGA. CDR3 sequence: CASSLKLYNEQFF. The CDR3 bases are TGTGCCAGCAGCCTTAAACTCTACAATGAGCAGTTCTTC.

This clonotype has at least ten counts. V usage is TRBV30 and J usage is TRBJ1-1; the match to TRBD1 covers 7 bases. J gave up 5 bases and V 0 bases, and 6 bases lay outside the gene matches. CDR1 is GTSNPN and CDR2 is SVGIG in the germline V gene (reference sequence). This CDR3 has 14 residues. Here the CDR3 DNA reads TGTGCCTGGAGTGTACTGACAGGGAGGACTGAAGCTTTCTTT. Its translation: CAWSVLTGRTEAFF.